The next 19 T cell receptor beta chains were all read from a single sample in a study of T cell repertoires in cytomegalovirus infection (dated by TCRdb to the late 2010s). Sequenced on an Illumina HiSeq 1500. The public reads were quality trimmed at Q25 with fastp and then assembled into clones with MiXCR by TCRdb, keeping productive beta chains. Identical CDR3 proteins give one entry, which carries the most common genes and DNA. Across this sample there are under 850,000 distinct CDR3 sequences, with about 40% seen only once. 2.8% of the sample is held by the ten biggest clonotypes. The sample was PBMCs. These receptors all stem from a human donor in good health (CMV status not recorded). Some clones in this sample may be carry-over from other donors' samples.

The chain recombines TRBV29-1 with TRBJ2-5, with TRBD1 identical over 8 bases. This CDR3 region has 14 residues. Germline V CDR1 and CDR2: SQVTM, ANQGSEA. Losses at the gene ends were 3 bases for V and 4 bases for J; bases not matched to a gene: 7. CDR3 loop: CSVDLDRGRETQYF. CDR3 in DNA: TGCAGCGTTGATCTCGACAGGGGTCGAGAGACCCAGTACTTC. Full variable domain (remainder filled in from reference TRBV29-1 and TRBJ2-5): SAVISQKPSRDICQRGTSLTIQCQVDSQVTMMFWYRQQPGQSLTLIATANQGSEATYESGFVIDKFPISRPNLTFSTLTVSNMSPEDSSIYLCSVDLDRGRETQYFGPGTRLLVL.

This clonotype was counted a few times. The rearrangement uses TRBV20-1 and TRBJ2-3; TRBD2 aligns across 11 bases. The CDR3 totals 15 residues. J lost 2 bases, V lost 6 bases, and 7 bases had no gene match. Germline values: CDR1 DFQATT, CDR2 SNEGSKA (reference sequence). The CDR3 here is CSATGTSGTTDTQYF. DNA of the CDR3: TGCAGTGCCACCGGGACTAGCGGAACCACAGATACGCAGTATTTT.

This clonotype was detected a few times. The V call is TRBV28, the J call TRBJ1-2; D is unresolved. The germline gives CDR1 MDHEN, CDR2 SYDVKM. V lost 10 bases and J 5 bases, leaving 17 bases between the germline ends. The CDR3 spans 13 residues. In nucleotides, the CDR3 is TGTGCCACCCCGTCCGAAAATGGGTATGGCTACACCTTC. The encoded protein is CATPSENGYGYTF.

The chain couples TRBV6-1 to TRBJ2-1; 11 positions agree with TRBD1. Germline CDR1 is MNHNS and CDR2 is SASEGT. Trimming removed 5 bases from V and 7 bases from J; junction bases left unmatched: 4. The CDR3 consists of 14 residues. CDR3 nucleotides: TGTGCCAGCAGTAAGGGACAGGGGGTAAATGAGCAGTTCTTC. Its protein is CASSKGQGVNEQFF.

The chain links TRBV4-1 to TRBJ2-1, with D perhaps TRBD2 (5 bases). CDR1 MGHRA and CDR2 YSYEKL come from the germline V gene. The V end was cut by 6 bases, the J end by 8 bases, with 17 bases between. The CDR3 is 14 residues long. DNA of the CDR3: TGCGCCAGCAGAATTCGGCTTACCGGGGATGAGCAGTTCTTC. Translated: CASRIRLTGDEQFF.

The table lists this clonotype with many counts. This chain joins TRBV7-8 and TRBJ1-5, with no clear D. CDR3 length: 11 amino acids. Trimming stripped 8 bases from V and 4 bases from J, with 6 bases between. The germline CDR1 and CDR2 sequences are SGHVS and FQNEAQ. DNA of the CDR3: TGTGCCAGCGGAGGTAATCAGCCCCAGCATTTT. Its protein is CASGGNQPQHF.

The chain is built from TRBV12-3 or TRBV12-4 and TRBJ2-3, with D hard to call. V was cut by 6 bases and J by 0 bases, with 13 bases left in between. This CDR3 is 15 amino acids long. CDR3 in DNA: TGTGCCAGCAGCAGTTATCTTTCTAGCACAGATACGCAGTATTTT. Amino acids: CASSSYLSSTDTQYF.

This clonotype showed up just a few times. The chain is built from TRBV7-6 and TRBJ1-3; 7 bases map to TRBD1. CDR1 is SGHVS, CDR2 FNYEAQ, per germline. The CDR3 runs 15 residues. The junction had 10 bases not matched to a gene; V was cut back by 7 bases and J by 4 bases. The CDR3 loop reads CASTEKGQFGNTIYF. The CDR3 DNA reads TGTGCCAGCACCGAGAAGGGACAGTTCGGAAACACCATATATTTT.

The gene calls are TRBV7-6 and TRBJ2-3; 9 nucleotides align to TRBD1. V lost 6 bases and J lost 1; bases outside the gene matches: 8. The germline CDR1 and CDR2 sequences are SGHVS and FNYEAQ. The CDR3 covers 16 residues. The DNA for the CDR3 is TGTGCCAGCAGGGGACAGGGACCAACAGGCACAGATACGCAGTATTTT. Its translation: CASRGQGPTGTDTQYF.

The chain links TRBV12-3 or TRBV12-4 to TRBJ1-3; 8 bases align to TRBD1. V lost 9 bases to trimming and J lost 1 base; unmatched junction nucleotides: 14. This CDR3 comprises 17 residues. CDR3 sequence: CARSPDRGLPSGNTIYF. The DNA of the CDR3 is TGTGCCAGAAGTCCTGACAGGGGCCTACCTTCTGGAAACACCATATATTTT.

CDR3 coding DNA: TGTGCCAGCAGCAACCAGGGACAAGAGACCCAGTACTTC. Residues: CASSNQGQETQYF. The chain is built from TRBV7-2 and TRBJ2-5; a possible D gene is TRBD1 (5 bases). Germline-derived CDR1 and CDR2 are SGHTA and FQGNSA. The CDR3 is made up of 13 amino acids. The V and J ends lost 5 bases and 2 bases respectively, with 9 bases between them.

This clonotype was seen repeatedly, ten times or more. In nucleotides, the CDR3 is TGTGCCAGCAGCTCTCCAAGGACAGGTTCGGCTGAGCAGTTCTTC. Translating it yields CASSSPRTGSAEQFF. V is TRBV7-9 and J is TRBJ2-1; 7 bases line up with TRBD1. Germline V gene data show CDR1 as SEHNR and CDR2 as FQNEAQ (reference sequence). The CDR3 totals 15 residues. V gave up 4 bases and J gave up 9 bases; unmatched junction bases: 12.

This clonotype came up many times. This chain uses TRBV7-8 with TRBJ2-1, with 10 bases aligning to TRBD2. CDR1 is SGHVS, CDR2 FQNEAQ, per germline. The CDR3 has 13 residues. The junction had 4 bases not matched to a gene; V was cut back by 8 bases and J by 6 bases. The CDR3 sequence is CASLAGVINEQFF. The DNA of the CDR3 is TGTGCCAGCCTAGCGGGAGTAATCAATGAGCAGTTCTTC.

The rearrangement joins TRBV12-5 to TRBJ2-1; 10 nucleotides align to TRBD1. The CDR3 has 15 residues. Trimming at V came to 3 bases and at J to 6 bases, leaving 5 bases not matched to a gene. The germline gives CDR1 LGHNT, CDR2 FRNRAP. CDR3 amino acids: CASGFGTGVGNEQFF. CDR3 nucleotides: TGTGCTAGTGGTTTTGGGACAGGGGTCGGCAATGAGCAGTTCTTC.

Concerning this clonotype: This may be a read error: a much more frequent sequence differs by one nucleotide. This chain joins TRBV7-9 and TRBJ1-1; the D is unclear. The CDR3 is 14 amino acids. Trimming took 5 bases from V and 7 from J, leaving 17 bases between them. Looked up from germline, CDR1 is SEHNR and CDR2 is FQNEAQ (reference sequence). CDR3 sequence reads: CASSLERFGGEAFF. CDR3 nucleotide sequence: TGTGCCAGCAGCCTTGAACGGTTCGGAGGTGAAGCTTTCTTT.

The gene calls are TRBV5-6 and TRBJ1-1, with unresolved D. Germline loops: CDR1 SGHDT, CDR2 YYEEEE. The CDR3 is 14 residues long. V gave up 0 bases and J gave up 10 bases, with 16 bases separating them. The CDR3 nucleotides are TGTGCCAGCAGCTTGGAAACAGCCGCCCAAAGAGCTTTCTTT. This codes for CASSLETAAQRAFF.

In this sample, this clonotype turned up once. This chain joins TRBV30 and TRBJ2-1, with TRBD2 matching over 13 bases. Looked up from germline, CDR1 is GTSNPN and CDR2 is SVGIG (reference sequence). The V and J ends lost 4 bases and 7 bases, in that order; junction bases with no gene match: 1. The CDR3 totals 13 residues. In nucleotides, the CDR3 is TGTGCCTGGAAGGGACTAGCGGGGAATGAGCAGTTCTTC. The encoded protein is CAWKGLAGNEQFF.

The chain joins TRBV7-8 to TRBJ1-1, with D tentatively TRBD1 (5 bases). V was shortened by 7 bases and J by 0 bases, with 9 bases between the two germline ends. The CDR3 has 13 residues. Per the germline V gene, CDR1 is SGHVS and CDR2 is FQNEAQ. CDR3 in amino acids: CASMAGLNTEAFF. CDR3 coding DNA: TGTGCCAGCATGGCAGGGCTGAACACTGAAGCTTTCTTT.

V and J are TRBV7-2 and TRBJ2-1; 7 bases align to TRBD1. The V gene's germline CDR1 is SGHTA and CDR2 FQGNSA. CDR3 length: 13 amino acids. With 5 bases clipped from V and 4 bases from J, the junction kept 2 bases outside the gene matches. DNA for the CDR3: TGTGCCAGCAGCGTGGGACAGTACAATGAGCAGTTCTTC. Residues: CASSVGQYNEQFF.